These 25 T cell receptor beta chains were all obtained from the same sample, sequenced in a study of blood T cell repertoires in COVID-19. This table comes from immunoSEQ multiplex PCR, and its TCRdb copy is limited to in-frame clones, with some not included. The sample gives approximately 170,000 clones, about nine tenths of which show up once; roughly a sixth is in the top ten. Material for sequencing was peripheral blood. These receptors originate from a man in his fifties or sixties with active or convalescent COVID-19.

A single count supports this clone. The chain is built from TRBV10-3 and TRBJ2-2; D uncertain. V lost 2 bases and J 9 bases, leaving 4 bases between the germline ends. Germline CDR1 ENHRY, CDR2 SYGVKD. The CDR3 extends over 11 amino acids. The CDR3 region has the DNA TGTGCCATCAGTGAGACTTGGGAGCTGTTTTTT. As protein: CAISETWELFF.

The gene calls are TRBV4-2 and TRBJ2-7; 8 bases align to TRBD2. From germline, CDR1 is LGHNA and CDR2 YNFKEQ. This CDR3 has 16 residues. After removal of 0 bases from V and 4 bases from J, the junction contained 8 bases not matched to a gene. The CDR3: CASSQDRGLVGYEQYF. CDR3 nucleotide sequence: TGTGCCAGCAGCCAAGATCGGGGACTAGTAGGGTACGAGCAGTACTTC.

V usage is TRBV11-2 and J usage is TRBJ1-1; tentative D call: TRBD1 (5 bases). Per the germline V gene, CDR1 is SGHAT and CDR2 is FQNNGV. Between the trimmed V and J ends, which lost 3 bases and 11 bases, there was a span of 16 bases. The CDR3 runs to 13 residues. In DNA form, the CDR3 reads TGTGCCAGCAGCTTTACAGGCCCCAACGGGGCTTTCTTT. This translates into CASSFTGPNGAFF.

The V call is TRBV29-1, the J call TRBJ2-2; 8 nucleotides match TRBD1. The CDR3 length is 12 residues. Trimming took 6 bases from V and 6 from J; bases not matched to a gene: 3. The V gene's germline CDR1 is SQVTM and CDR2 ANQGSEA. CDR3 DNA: TGCAGCGTCGGACAGGGTCCCGGGGAGCTGTTTTTT. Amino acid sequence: CSVGQGPGELFF.

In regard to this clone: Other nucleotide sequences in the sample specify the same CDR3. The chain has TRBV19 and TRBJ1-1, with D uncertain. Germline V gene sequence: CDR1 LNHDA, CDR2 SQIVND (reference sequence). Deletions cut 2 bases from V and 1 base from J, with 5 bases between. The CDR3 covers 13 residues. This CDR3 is CASSISGNTEAFF. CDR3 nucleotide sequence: TGTGCCAGTAGTATATCGGGGAACACTGAAGCTTTCTTT. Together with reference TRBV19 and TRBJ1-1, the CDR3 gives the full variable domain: DGGITQSPKYLFRKEGQNVTLSCEQNLNHDAMYWYRQDPGQGLRLIYYSQIVNDFQKGDIAEGYSVSREKKESFPLTVTSAQKNPTAFYLCASSISGNTEAFFGQGTRLTVV.

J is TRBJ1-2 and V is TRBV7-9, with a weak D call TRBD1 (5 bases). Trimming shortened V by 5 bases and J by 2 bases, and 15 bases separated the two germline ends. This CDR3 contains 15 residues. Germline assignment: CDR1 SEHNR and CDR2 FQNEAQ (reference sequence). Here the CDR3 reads CASSVPGESNYGYTF. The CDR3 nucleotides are TGTGCCAGCAGCGTTCCGGGGGAGTCCAACTATGGCTACACCTTC.

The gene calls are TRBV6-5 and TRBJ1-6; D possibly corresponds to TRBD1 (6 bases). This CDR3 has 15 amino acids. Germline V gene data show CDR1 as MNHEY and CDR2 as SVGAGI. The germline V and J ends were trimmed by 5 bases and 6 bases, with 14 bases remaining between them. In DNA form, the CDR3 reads TGTGCCAGCAGTACCTCCGGGACAACTAATTCACCCCTCCACTTT. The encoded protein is CASSTSGTTNSPLHF.

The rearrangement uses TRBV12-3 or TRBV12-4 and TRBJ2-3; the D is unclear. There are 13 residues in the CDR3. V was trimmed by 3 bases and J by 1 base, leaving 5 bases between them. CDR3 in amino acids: CASSFLGTDTQYF. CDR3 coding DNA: TGTGCCAGCAGTTTCCTAGGCACAGATACGCAGTATTTT.

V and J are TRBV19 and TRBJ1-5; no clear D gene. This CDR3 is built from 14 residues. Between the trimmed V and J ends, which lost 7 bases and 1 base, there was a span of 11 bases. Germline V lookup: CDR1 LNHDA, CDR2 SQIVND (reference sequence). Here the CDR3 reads CASTSKASNQPQHF. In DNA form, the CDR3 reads TGTGCCAGTACTAGTAAAGCAAGCAATCAGCCCCAGCATTTT.

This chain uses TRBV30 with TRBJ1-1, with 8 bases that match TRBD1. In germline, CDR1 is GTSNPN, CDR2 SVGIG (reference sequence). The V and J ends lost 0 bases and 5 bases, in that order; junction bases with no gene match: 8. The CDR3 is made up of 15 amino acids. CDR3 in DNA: TGTGCCTGGAGTGTCTCAGGGGGCGGCAAAACTGAAGCTTTCTTT. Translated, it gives CAWSVSGGGKTEAFF.

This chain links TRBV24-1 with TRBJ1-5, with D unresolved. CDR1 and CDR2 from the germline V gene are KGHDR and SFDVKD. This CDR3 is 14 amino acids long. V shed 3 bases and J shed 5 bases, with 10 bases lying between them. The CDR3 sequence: CATSDQRSDQPQHF. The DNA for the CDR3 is TGTGCCACCAGTGATCAACGGAGTGATCAGCCCCAGCATTTT.

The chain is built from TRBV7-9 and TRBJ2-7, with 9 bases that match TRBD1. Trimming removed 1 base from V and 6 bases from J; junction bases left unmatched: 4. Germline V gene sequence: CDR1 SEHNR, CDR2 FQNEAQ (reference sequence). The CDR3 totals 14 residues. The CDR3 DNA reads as TGTGCCAGCAGCTTAGGGACAGGGGACGTCGAGCAGTACTTC. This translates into CASSLGTGDVEQYF.

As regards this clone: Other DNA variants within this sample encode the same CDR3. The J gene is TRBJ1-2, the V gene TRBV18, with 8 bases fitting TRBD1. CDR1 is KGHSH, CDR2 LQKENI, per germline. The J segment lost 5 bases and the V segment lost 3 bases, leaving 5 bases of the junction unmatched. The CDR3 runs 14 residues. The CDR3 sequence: CASSPDRGGYGYTF. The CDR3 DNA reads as TGTGCCAGCTCACCTGACAGGGGTGGATATGGCTACACCTTC.

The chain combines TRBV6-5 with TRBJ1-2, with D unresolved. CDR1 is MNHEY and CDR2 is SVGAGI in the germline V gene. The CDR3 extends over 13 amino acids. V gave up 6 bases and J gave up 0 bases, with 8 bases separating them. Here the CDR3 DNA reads TGTGCCAGCAGGGCAGGTCCTAACTATGGCTACACCTTC. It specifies CASRAGPNYGYTF.

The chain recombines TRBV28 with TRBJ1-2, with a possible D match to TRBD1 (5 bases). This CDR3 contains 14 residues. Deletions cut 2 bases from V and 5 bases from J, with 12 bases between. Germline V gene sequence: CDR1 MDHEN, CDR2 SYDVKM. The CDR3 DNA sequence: TGTGCCAGCAGTTTAGGGGCCACCTGGTATGGCTACACCTTC. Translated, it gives CASSLGATWYGYTF.

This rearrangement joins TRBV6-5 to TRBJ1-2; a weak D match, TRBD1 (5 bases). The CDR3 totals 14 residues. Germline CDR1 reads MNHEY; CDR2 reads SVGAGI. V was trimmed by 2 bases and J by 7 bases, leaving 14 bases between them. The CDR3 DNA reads TGTGCCAGCAGTTACATGCAGGGTAGACGTGGCTACACCTTC. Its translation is CASSYMQGRRGYTF.

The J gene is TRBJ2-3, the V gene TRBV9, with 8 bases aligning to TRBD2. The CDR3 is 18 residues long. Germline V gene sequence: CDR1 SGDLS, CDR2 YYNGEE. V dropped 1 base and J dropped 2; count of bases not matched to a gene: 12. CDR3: CASSVTPRGGRITDTQYF. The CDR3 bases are TGTGCCAGCAGCGTAACCCCTCGGGGCGGGAGGATCACAGATACGCAGTATTTT.

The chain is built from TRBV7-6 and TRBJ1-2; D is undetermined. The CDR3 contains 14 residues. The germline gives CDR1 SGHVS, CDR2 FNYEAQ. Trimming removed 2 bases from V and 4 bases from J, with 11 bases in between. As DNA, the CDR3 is TGTGCCAGCAGCTTATCCACGACGGGCTATGGCTACACCTTC. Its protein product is CASSLSTTGYGYTF. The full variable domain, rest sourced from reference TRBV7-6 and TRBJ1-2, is GAGVSQSPRYKVTKRGQDVALRCDPISGHVSLYWYRQALGQGPEFLTYFNYEAQQDKSGLPNDRFSAERPEGSISTLTIQRTEQRDSAMYRCASSLSTTGYGYTFGSGTRLTVV.

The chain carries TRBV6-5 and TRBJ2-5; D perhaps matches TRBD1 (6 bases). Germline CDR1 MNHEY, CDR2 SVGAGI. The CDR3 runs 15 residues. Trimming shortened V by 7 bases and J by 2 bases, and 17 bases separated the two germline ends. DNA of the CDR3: TGTGCCAGCAAAGGTGCCCAGGGGCTACAAGAGACCCAGTACTTC. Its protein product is CASKGAQGLQETQYF.

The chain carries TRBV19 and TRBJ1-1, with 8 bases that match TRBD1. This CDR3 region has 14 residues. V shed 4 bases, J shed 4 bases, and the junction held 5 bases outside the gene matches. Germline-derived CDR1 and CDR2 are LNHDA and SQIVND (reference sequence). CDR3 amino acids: CASSTTGVGTEAFF. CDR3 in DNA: TGTGCCAGTAGTACGACAGGGGTTGGCACTGAAGCTTTCTTT.

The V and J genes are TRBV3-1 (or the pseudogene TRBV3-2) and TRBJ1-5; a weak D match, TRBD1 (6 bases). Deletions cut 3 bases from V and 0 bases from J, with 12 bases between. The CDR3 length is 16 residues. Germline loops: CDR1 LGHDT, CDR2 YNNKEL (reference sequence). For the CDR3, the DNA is TGTGCCAGCAGCCATAGCCCAGGGGATAGCAATCAGCCCCAGCATTTT. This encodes CASSHSPGDSNQPQHF.

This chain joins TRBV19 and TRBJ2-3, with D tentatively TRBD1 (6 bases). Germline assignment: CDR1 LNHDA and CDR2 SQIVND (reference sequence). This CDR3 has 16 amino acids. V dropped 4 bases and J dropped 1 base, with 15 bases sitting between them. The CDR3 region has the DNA TGTGCCAGTAGTAGCACCGGGACACTGGGCACAGATACGCAGTATTTT. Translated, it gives CASSSTGTLGTDTQYF.

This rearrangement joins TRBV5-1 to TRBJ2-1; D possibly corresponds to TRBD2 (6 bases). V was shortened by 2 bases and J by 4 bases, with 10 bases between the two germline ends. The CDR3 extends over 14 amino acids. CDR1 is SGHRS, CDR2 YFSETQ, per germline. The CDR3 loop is CASSFGGKYNEQFF. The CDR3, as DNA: TGCGCCAGCAGCTTTGGCGGGAAATACAATGAGCAGTTCTTC.

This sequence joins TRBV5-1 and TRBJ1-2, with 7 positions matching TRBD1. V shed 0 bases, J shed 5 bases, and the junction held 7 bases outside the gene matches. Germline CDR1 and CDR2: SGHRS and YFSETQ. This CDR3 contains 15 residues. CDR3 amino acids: CASSLVGTEKYGYTF. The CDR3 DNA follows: TGCGCCAGCAGCTTGGTAGGGACAGAGAAATATGGCTACACCTTC.

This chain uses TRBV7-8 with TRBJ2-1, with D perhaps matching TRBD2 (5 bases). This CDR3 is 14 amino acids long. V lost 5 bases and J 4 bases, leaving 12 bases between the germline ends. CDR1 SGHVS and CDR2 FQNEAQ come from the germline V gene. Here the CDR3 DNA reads TGTGCCAGCAGCCCGACCGGGATATACAATGAGCAGTTCTTC. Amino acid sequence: CASSPTGIYNEQFF.